This T cell receptor beta chain was identified during a study of blood T cell repertoires in COVID-19. Looking at the study overall: COVID-19 samples collected from the United States, Italy and Spain covered acute and convalescent phases. PBMCs, B-cell-depleted T cells, or T cells provided the cDNA or gDNA that made up the material.

Per the original methods: Counts of nucleated cells, estimated from reference gene primer amplification, were obtained. Assay used: immunoSEQ multiplex PCR; TCRdb lists only in-frame clones, some missing. V and J calls and clone size are those listed in that table; D and trimming were worked out from the DNA. The sample consists of roughly 150,000 clones, about 87% of them appearing once. This clone was recorded once. V gave up 0 bases and J gave up 5 bases; unmatched junction bases: 8. The germline CDR1 and CDR2 sequences are SGHRS and YFSETQ. CDR3 length: 16 residues. Sample: peripheral blood. The sequence was obtained from a human donor in a cohort sampled during active COVID-19. The chain combines TRBV5-1 with TRBJ1-1; 9 bases align to TRBD1. Here the CDR3 DNA reads TGCGCCAGCAGCTTGGCTAAACAGGGGGCTTGGACTGAAGCTTTCTTT. Its translation: CASSLAKQGAWTEAFF. The full variable domain, its missing parts supplied by reference TRBV5-1 and TRBJ1-1, is KAGVTQTPRYLIKTRGQQVTLSCSPISGHRSVSWYQQTPGQGLQFLFEYFSETQRNKGNFPGRFSGRQFSNSRSEMNVSTLELGDSALYLCASSLAKQGAWTEAFFGQGTRLTVV.